Shown below are 27 T cell receptor beta chains from a single sample sequenced in a study of PD-1 blockade in classical Hodgkin lymphoma. Each patient relapsed following autologous stem cell transplantation, and prior brentuximab vedotin exposure differed. TCRdb's table, derived via immunoSEQ multiplex PCR, lists solely in-frame clones and lacks some. The table records tens of thousands of clones, over 55% of them present only once. The sequences come from peripheral blood mononuclear cells (PBMCs), collected at baseline. The receptors come from a human donor with classical Hodgkin lymphoma.

V is TRBV9 and J is TRBJ1-4; D is unresolved. This CDR3 comprises 15 residues. With 4 bases removed from V and 5 bases from J, the gap between germline ends came to 15 bases. Germline values: CDR1 SGDLS, CDR2 YYNGEE. Written as DNA, the CDR3 is TGTGCCAGCAGCCCAGCGGTTAGAGGGAATGAAAAACTGTTTTTT. Encoded protein: CASSPAVRGNEKLFF.

CDR3 region: CASLNGTARGYTQYF. The CDR3 DNA reads as TGTGCCAGCCTCAACGGGACAGCTCGAGGATATACGCAGTATTTT. The chain recombines TRBV7-8 with TRBJ2-3, with 7 bases matching TRBD1. CDR1 SGHVS and CDR2 FQNEAQ come from the germline V gene. CDR3 length equals 15 residues. Trimming at V came to 8 bases and at J to 7 bases, leaving 15 bases not matched to a gene. The entire variable domain, with the rest obtained from reference TRBV7-8 and TRBJ2-3, is as follows: GAGVSQSPRYKVAKRGQDVALRCDPISGHVSLFWYQQALGQGPEFLTYFQNEAQLDKSGLPSDRFFAERPEGSVSTLKIQRTQQEDSAVYLCASLNGTARGYTQYFGPGTRLTVL.

The genes are TRBV7-8 and TRBJ2-3; D may correspond to TRBD1 or TRBD2 (5 bases each). V was trimmed by 5 bases and J by 5 bases, leaving 8 bases between them. Germline V lookup: CDR1 SGHVS, CDR2 FQNEAQ. The CDR3 is 12 amino acids. The CDR3 DNA reads as TGTGCCAGCAGCCCTGGGGGAGATACGCAGTATTTT. Translation gives CASSPGGDTQYF. Drawing the rest from reference TRBV7-8 and TRBJ2-3, the complete variable domain is GAGVSQSPRYKVAKRGQDVALRCDPISGHVSLFWYQQALGQGPEFLTYFQNEAQLDKSGLPSDRFFAERPEGSVSTLKIQRTQQEDSAVYLCASSPGGDTQYFGPGTRLTVL.

The V call is TRBV27, the J call TRBJ2-7, with 10 bases that match TRBD2. Per the germline V gene, CDR1 is MNHEY and CDR2 is SMNVEV (reference sequence). This CDR3 has 16 amino acids. V trimming: 7 bases; J trimming: 2 bases; junction bases outside the gene matches: 11. In DNA, the CDR3 is TGTGCCAGCACGAGGACTAGCGGTAACAATCCCTACGAGCAGTACTTC. It yields the protein CASTRTSGNNPYEQYF.

The gene calls are TRBV7-9 and TRBJ2-7; 10 positions agree with TRBD1. Germline CDR1 reads SEHNR; CDR2 reads FQNEAQ (reference sequence). J lost 0 bases, V lost 4 bases, and 6 bases had no gene match. The CDR3 is made up of 16 amino acids. DNA of the CDR3: TGTGCCAGCAGCTCAAGACAGGGGGCGTTCTCCTACGAGCAGTACTTC. Its protein is CASSSRQGAFSYEQYF.

The genes are TRBV18 and TRBJ2-1; D tentatively fits TRBD1 or TRBD2 (5 bases each). Trimming cost V 7 bases and J 6 bases, with 16 bases left between them. Germline CDR1 KGHSH, CDR2 LQKENI. The CDR3 is made up of 14 amino acids. The CDR3 is CASWMGEWGNEQFF. The DNA of the CDR3 is TGTGCCAGCTGGATGGGGGAGTGGGGCAATGAGCAGTTCTTC.

The gene calls are TRBV25-1 and TRBJ1-2; D might be TRBD1 (5 bases). The CDR3 consists of 14 residues. Between the trimmed V and J ends, which lost 2 bases and 8 bases, there was a span of 15 bases. CDR1 is MGHDK and CDR2 is SYGVNS in the germline V gene. CDR3 residues: CASSEGFAGVGYTF. CDR3 bases: TGTGCCAGCAGTGAAGGTTTTGCGGGGGTAGGCTACACCTTC.

The chain recombines TRBV11-2 with TRBJ2-7; 11 bases agree with TRBD2. The CDR3 is 15 residues long. Trimming removed 3 bases from V and 5 bases from J; junction bases left unmatched: 6. Germline V gives CDR1 SGHAT, CDR2 FQNNGV. The CDR3 DNA is TGTGCCAGCAGCTTCTCGGGACTAGCGGTCCACGAGCAGTACTTC. Its translation: CASSFSGLAVHEQYF.

V usage is TRBV7-9 and J usage is TRBJ2-5; the match to TRBD1 covers 8 bases. CDR3 length equals 13 residues. Germline V gene sequence: CDR1 SEHNR, CDR2 FQNEAQ (reference sequence). Trimming removed 5 bases from V and 5 bases from J; junction bases left unmatched: 4. CDR3 loop: CASSRQGRETQYF. The CDR3 nucleotides are TGTGCCAGCAGCCGACAGGGGAGGGAGACCCAGTACTTC.

The chain is built from TRBV6-1 and TRBJ1-1; D remains unclear. The CDR3 consists of 14 residues. V lost 8 bases, J lost 3 bases, and 16 bases lay in between. The germline gives CDR1 MNHNS, CDR2 SASEGT. CDR3 sequence (DNA): TGTGCCAGCTCTGAGACGGACGGCGACACTGAAGCTTTCTTT. Its protein product is CASSETDGDTEAFF.

J is TRBJ2-7 and V is TRBV13, with TRBD1 identical over 8 bases. The CDR3 loop spans 14 amino acids. Trimming at V came to 4 bases and at J to 2 bases, leaving 4 bases not matched to a gene. CDR1 is PRHDT, CDR2 FYEKMQ, per germline (reference sequence). The CDR3 DNA is TGTGCCAGCAGCTCGGGACAGGATCCCTACGAGCAGTACTTC. Translation: CASSSGQDPYEQYF.

The CDR3 region is CAWSNPGGSPSTDTQYF. The CDR3 DNA follows: TGTGCCTGGAGCAACCCCGGGGGGAGCCCTAGCACAGATACGCAGTATTTT. V and J are TRBV30 and TRBJ2-3, with 7 bases aligning to TRBD2. V gave up 3 bases and J gave up 0 bases; unmatched junction bases: 12. The germline gives CDR1 GTSNPN, CDR2 SVGIG (reference sequence). CDR3 length: 17 amino acids.

The CDR3, as DNA: TGCGCCAGCAGCCAGGAGGGGGGGAACACTGAAGCTTTCTTT. Translated, it gives CASSQEGGNTEAFF. The chain links TRBV5-1 to TRBJ1-1; the D gene is possibly TRBD1 (6 bases). Germline CDR1 reads SGHRS; CDR2 reads YFSETQ. Trimming removed 4 bases at V and 1 base at J, with 11 bases between. The CDR3 covers 14 residues.

The chain employs TRBV4-1 and TRBJ1-6, with no clear D. With 4 bases removed from V and 3 bases from J, the gap between germline ends came to 16 bases. Germline V gene data show CDR1 as MGHRA and CDR2 as YSYEKL. This CDR3 contains 17 residues. In nucleotides, the CDR3 is TGCGCCAGCAGCCTTTACCCCCCGGACGGCTATAATTCACCCCTCCACTTT. This translates into CASSLYPPDGYNSPLHF.

V gene TRBV2 combines with J gene TRBJ2-7; D is possibly TRBD2 (6 bases). V was pared by 5 bases and J by 0 bases, with 8 bases between. The germline gives CDR1 SNHLY, CDR2 FYNNEI. The CDR3 length is 13 residues. DNA of the CDR3: TGTGCCAGCAGTTGGGACTCCTCCTACGAGCAGTACTTC. Its translation: CASSWDSSYEQYF.

In this sample, this clone is medium-sized. This chain uses TRBV7-2 with TRBJ1-1; no reliable D call. Trimming removed 1 base at V and 1 base at J, with 10 bases between. CDR3 length: 15 amino acids. Looked up from germline, CDR1 is SGHTA and CDR2 is FQGNSA. The CDR3 reads CASSLGGSPNTEAFF. The CDR3 DNA reads TGTGCCAGCAGCTTAGGCGGCAGCCCGAACACTGAAGCTTTCTTT.

V and J are TRBV7-2 and TRBJ1-2; D is unresolved. Germline values: CDR1 SGHTA, CDR2 FQGNSA. This CDR3 spans 12 amino acids. Between the trimmed V and J ends, which lost 5 bases and 6 bases, there was a span of 10 bases. CDR3 in DNA: TGTGCCAGCAGCCTAGTCCGGGATGGCTACACCTTC. Its protein product is CASSLVRDGYTF.

This clone was seen once. The chain uses TRBV4-3 and TRBJ2-2; D is unclear. The CDR3 loop spans 14 amino acids. Per germline, CDR1 LGHNA and CDR2 YSLEER. The ends were cut back, 0 bases at V and 4 bases at J, with 6 bases in the middle. The CDR3 protein is CASSQDPVTGELFF. The DNA of the CDR3 is TGCGCCAGCAGCCAAGACCCTGTCACCGGGGAGCTGTTTTTT.

This clone was counted a few times. The V gene is TRBV11-1, the J gene TRBJ2-1; 7 bases align to TRBD2. The trim removed 7 bases at V and 7 bases at J, leaving 10 bases unmatched. CDR1 is SGHAT, CDR2 FQDESV, per germline (reference sequence). The CDR3 has 14 amino acids. This CDR3 reads CASTFGEGRNEQFF. The CDR3 DNA follows: TGTGCCAGCACCTTTGGGGAGGGTAGGAATGAGCAGTTCTTC.

This clone has just a few counts. V usage is TRBV29-1 and J usage is TRBJ2-2, with D possibly called TRBD1 or TRBD2 (5 bases each). From germline, CDR1 is SQVTM and CDR2 ANQGSEA. The germline V and J ends were trimmed by 0 bases and 4 bases, with 12 bases remaining between them. The CDR3 sequence is 15 residues long. The CDR3 protein is CSVEDGQGVTGELFF. DNA of the CDR3: TGCAGCGTTGAAGATGGCCAGGGAGTCACCGGGGAGCTGTTTTTT.

This clone is medium-sized by share. This sequence joins TRBV7-9 and TRBJ1-2; no firm D call. The CDR3 has 14 residues. Germline-derived CDR1 and CDR2 are SEHNR and FQNEAQ (reference sequence). The V and J ends lost 1 base and 4 bases respectively, with 10 bases between them. The CDR3 is CASSLEGKSYGYTF. As DNA, the CDR3 is TGTGCCAGCAGCTTAGAGGGCAAATCCTATGGCTACACCTTC. The whole variable domain, remainder taken from reference TRBV7-9 and TRBJ1-2, is DTGVSQNPRHKITKRGQNVTFRCDPISEHNRLYWYRQTLGQGPEFLTYFQNEAQLEKSRLLSDRFSAERPKGSFSTLEIQRTEQGDSAMYLCASSLEGKSYGYTFGSGTRLTVV.

The chain carries TRBV7-2 and TRBJ2-1; 11 positions match TRBD1. V was pared by 7 bases and J by 10 bases, with 9 bases of the junction left unmatched. Germline loops: CDR1 SGHTA, CDR2 FQGNSA. CDR3 length: 14 amino acids. CDR3 DNA sequence: TGTGCCAGCACCCGCGGACAGGGGGCGCGCGAGCAGTTCTTC. Protein: CASTRGQGAREQFF.

V and J are TRBV19 and TRBJ2-2; the D gene could be TRBD1 or TRBD2 (5 bases each). The CDR3 covers 19 residues. The V end was cut by 5 bases, the J end by 0 bases, with 22 bases between. Germline values: CDR1 LNHDA, CDR2 SQIVND (reference sequence). CDR3: CASSGAPGRQTSNTGELFF. The CDR3 DNA reads as TGTGCCAGTAGTGGAGCGCCGGGACGCCAAACCTCGAACACCGGGGAGCTGTTTTTT.

The V gene is TRBV7-9, the J gene TRBJ2-5; D call uncertain. The J call may be wrong; the DNA end is better matched by TRBJ2-7. Looked up from germline, CDR1 is SEHNR and CDR2 is FQNEAQ (reference sequence). The CDR3 is made up of 11 amino acids. CDR3 DNA sequence: TGTGCCTCCCAGAATGCCTACGAGCAGTACTTC. This encodes CASQNAYEQYF.

The chain couples TRBV5-4 to TRBJ1-4; 8 bases agree with TRBD1. CDR1 is SGHNT, CDR2 YYREEE, per germline (reference sequence). V shed 4 bases, J shed 5 bases, and the junction held 7 bases outside the gene matches. The CDR3 contains 15 residues. The CDR3 nucleotides are TGTGCCAGCAGCCTGTTGACAGGGGTGAATGAAAAACTGTTTTTT. This codes for CASSLLTGVNEKLFF.

Points on this clone: One end of the junction varies from germline; a read error may be responsible. The V and J genes are TRBV14 and TRBJ2-7; D assignment may be TRBD1 or TRBD2 (5 bases each). Germline V CDR1 and CDR2: SGHDN, FVKESK. CDR3 size: 13 residues. For the CDR3, the DNA is TGTGCCAGCAGCCAAGCTCGGGGACCTCGAAGTAACTTC. This sequence encodes CASSQARGPRSNF.

This chain connects TRBV7-3 to TRBJ2-1; 7 bases are shared with TRBD1. The CDR3 consists of 15 residues. The V gene's germline CDR1 is SGHTA and CDR2 FQGTGA. Trimming took 5 bases from V and 0 from J; bases not matched to a gene: 4. The CDR3 loop is CASSPRQGSYNEQFF. The CDR3 nucleotides are TGTGCCAGCAGCCCCAGACAGGGCTCCTACAATGAGCAGTTCTTC.